This T cell receptor (beta chain) was sequenced for a study of identical twins. Via MiXCR, TCRdb re-called the 5' RACE reads, giving one row per CDR3 protein. Of 1.5 million to 2 million distinct CDR3 sequences detected, about 31% appear once; the ten largest clones hold around 0.25%. Points from the study as a whole: Cord blood beta clonotypes that were abundant carried fewer insertions, and memory repertoires showed no such trend. Excess sharing by twins proved weaker in beta out-of-frame sequences.

This clonotype was counted only a few times. Antigen: not known. One junction end does not reproduce the germline sequence, and a read error may be involved. CDR3 size: 14 residues. The germline V gene encodes CDR1 MGHRA and CDR2 YSYEKL. The chain recombines TRBV4-1 with TRBJ2-3; D is undetermined. Sequencing was performed on cord blood. This TCR derives from a newborn girl in good health. The DNA for the CDR3 is TGCGCCAGCATGAAAGGGCCGCTGTCAGAAACGCAGTATTTT. This gives the protein CASMKGPLSETQYF.